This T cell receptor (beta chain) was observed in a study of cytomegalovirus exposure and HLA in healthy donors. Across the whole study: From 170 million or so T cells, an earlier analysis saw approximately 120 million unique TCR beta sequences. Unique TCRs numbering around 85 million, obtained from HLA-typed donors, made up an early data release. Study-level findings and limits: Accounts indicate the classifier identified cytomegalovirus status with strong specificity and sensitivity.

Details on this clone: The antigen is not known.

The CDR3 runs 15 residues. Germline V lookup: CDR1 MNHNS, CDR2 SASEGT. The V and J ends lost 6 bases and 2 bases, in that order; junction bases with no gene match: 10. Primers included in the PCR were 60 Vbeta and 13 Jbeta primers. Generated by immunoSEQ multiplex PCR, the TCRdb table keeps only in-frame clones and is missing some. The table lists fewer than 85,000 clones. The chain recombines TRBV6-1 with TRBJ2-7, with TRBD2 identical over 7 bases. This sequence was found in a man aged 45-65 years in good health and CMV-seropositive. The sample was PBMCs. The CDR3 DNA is TGTGCCAGCAGCGATGGGCGGGAGATAACCTACGAGCAGTACTTC. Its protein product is CASSDGREITYEQYF.